Reported below is one T cell receptor (beta chain). These data belong to a study of blood T cells in healthy people across ages. Study-level information: The template switching approach captured approximately one barcoded beta molecule for every two T cells.

The authors ran a second PCR of 7 to 11 cycles using a sample-barcoded 5' primer and a J-beta primer mix. Each cDNA molecule received a tag from a template-switch adaptor that had 12 random nucleotides. Each sample provided no less than 2.5 million CDR3-containing paired-end reads. TCRdb re-analysed the 5' RACE reads in MiXCR, keeping a single row per CDR3 protein. The sample holds hundreds of thousands of distinct CDR3 sequences, under 70% seen once. From germline, CDR1 is DFQATT and CDR2 SNEGSKA (reference sequence). CDR3 length: 16 amino acids. V was pared by 5 bases and J by 1 base, with 19 bases between.

The V gene is TRBV20-1, the J gene TRBJ2-3; D perhaps matches TRBD2 (6 bases). The sequence was obtained from a man between 60 and 75 years old in good health. The sequenced material came from blood. The CDR3 loop is CSAYTVYWRGTDTQYF. The CDR3 nucleotides are TGCAGTGCTTATACCGTCTACTGGAGGGGCACAGATACGCAGTATTTT.